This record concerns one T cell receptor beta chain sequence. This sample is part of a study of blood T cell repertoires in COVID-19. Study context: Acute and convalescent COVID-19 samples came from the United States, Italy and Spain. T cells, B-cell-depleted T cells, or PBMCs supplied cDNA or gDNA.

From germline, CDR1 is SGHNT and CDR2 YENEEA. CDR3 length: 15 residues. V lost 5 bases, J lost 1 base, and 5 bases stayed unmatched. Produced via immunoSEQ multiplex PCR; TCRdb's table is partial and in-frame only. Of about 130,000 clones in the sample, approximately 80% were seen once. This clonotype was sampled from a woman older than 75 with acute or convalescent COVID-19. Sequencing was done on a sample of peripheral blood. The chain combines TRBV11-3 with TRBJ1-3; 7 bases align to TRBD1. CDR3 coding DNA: TGTGCCAGCAGCCCCGCGACAGGGTCTGGAAACACCATATATTTT. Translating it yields CASSPATGSGNTIYF.